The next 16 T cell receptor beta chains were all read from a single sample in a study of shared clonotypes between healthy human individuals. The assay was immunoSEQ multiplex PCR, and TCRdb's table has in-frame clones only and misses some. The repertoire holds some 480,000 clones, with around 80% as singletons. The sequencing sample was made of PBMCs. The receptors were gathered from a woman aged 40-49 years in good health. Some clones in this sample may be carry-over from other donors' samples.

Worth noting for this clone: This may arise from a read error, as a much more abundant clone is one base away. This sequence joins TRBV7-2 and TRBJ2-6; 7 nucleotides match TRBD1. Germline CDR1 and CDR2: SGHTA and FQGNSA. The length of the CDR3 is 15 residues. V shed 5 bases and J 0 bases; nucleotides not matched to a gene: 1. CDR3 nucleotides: TGTGCCAGCAGCCGGGACAGCTCTGGGGCCAACGTCCTGACTTTC. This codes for CASSRDSSGANVLTF.

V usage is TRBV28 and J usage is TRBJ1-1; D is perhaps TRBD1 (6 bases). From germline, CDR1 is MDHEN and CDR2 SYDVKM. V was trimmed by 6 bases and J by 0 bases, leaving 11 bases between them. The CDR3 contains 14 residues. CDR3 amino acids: CASSITGMNTEAFF. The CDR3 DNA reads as TGTGCCAGCAGCATAACAGGGATGAACACTGAAGCTTTCTTT.

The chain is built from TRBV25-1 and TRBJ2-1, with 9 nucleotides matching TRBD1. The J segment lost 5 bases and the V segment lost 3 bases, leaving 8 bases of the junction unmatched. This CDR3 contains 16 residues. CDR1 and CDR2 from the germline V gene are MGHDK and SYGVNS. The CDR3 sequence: CASSDYRDRANNEQFF. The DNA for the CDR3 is TGTGCCAGCAGTGATTACCGGGACAGGGCCAACAATGAGCAGTTCTTC.

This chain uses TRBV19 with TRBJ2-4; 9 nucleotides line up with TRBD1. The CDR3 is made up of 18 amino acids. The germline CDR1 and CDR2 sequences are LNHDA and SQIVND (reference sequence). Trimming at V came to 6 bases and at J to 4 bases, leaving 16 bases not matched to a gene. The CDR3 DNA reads TGTGCCAGTAGCCTACGGCGAGTTACCGGGACAGGGAAAAACATTCAGTACTTC. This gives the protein CASSLRRVTGTGKNIQYF.

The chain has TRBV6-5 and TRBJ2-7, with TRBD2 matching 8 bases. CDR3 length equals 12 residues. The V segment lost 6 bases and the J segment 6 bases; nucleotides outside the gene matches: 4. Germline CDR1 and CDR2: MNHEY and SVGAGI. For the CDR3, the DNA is TGTGCCAGCAGGGACGGGGGGGGCGAGCAGTACTTC. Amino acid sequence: CASRDGGGEQYF.

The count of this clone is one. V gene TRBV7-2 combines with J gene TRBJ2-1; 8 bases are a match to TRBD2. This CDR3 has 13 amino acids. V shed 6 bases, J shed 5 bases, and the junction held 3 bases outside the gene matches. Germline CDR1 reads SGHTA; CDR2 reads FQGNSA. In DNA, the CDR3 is TGTGCCAGCAGACTAGCGGAGAACAATGAGCAGTTCTTC. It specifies CASRLAENNEQFF.

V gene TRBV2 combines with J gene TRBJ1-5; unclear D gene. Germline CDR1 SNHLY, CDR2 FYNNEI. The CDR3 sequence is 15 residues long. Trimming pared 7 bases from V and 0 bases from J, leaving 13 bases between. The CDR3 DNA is TGTGCCAGCAATTTCGGCGGCGGTAGCAATCAGCCCCAGCATTTT. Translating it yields CASNFGGGSNQPQHF.

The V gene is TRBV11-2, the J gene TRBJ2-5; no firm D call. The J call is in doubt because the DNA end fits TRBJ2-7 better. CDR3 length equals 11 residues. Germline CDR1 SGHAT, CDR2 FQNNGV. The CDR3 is CASLRAYEQYF. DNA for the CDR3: TGTGCCAGCCTCAGAGCCTACGAGCAGTACTTC.

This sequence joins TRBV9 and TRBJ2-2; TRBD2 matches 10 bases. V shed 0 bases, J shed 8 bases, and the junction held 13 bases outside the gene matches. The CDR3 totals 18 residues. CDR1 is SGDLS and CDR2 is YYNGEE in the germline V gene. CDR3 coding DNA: TGTGCCAGCAGCGTAGCCCCTCCTAGCGGGAGTAGATCAGGGGAGCTGTTTTTT. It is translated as CASSVAPPSGSRSGELFF.

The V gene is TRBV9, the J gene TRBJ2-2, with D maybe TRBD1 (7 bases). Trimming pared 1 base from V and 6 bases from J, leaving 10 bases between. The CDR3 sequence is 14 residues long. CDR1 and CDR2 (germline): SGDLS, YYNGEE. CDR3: CASSVQGEAGELFF. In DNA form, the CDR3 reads TGTGCCAGCAGCGTACAGGGGGAGGCCGGGGAGCTGTTTTTT.

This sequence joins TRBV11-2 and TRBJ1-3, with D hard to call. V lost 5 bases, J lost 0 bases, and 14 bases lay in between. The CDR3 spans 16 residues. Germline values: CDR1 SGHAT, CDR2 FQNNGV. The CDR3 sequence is CASSHPGVPSGNTIYF. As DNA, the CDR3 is TGTGCCAGCAGCCACCCCGGGGTACCCTCTGGAAACACCATATATTTT.

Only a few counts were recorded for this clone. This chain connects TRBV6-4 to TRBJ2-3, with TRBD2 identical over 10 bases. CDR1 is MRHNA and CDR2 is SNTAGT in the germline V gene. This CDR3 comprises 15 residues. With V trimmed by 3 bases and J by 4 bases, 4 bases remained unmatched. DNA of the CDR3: TGTGCCAGCAGTGAAAAGCGGGAGGGCCCAGATACGCAGTATTTT. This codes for CASSEKREGPDTQYF.

The CDR3 is CASSQGRFAEAFF. CDR3 nucleotides: TGTGCCAGCAGCCAGGGACGTTTCGCTGAAGCTTTCTTT. The chain recombines TRBV6-5 with TRBJ1-1, with TRBD1 as a possible D gene (5 bases). Trimming stripped 6 bases from V and 6 bases from J, with 14 bases between. CDR1 and CDR2 from the germline V gene are MNHEY and SVGAGI. This CDR3 spans 13 amino acids.

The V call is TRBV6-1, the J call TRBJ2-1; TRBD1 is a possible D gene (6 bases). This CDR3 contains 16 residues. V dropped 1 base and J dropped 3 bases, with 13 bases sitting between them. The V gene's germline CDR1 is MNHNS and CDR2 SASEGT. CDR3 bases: TGTGCCAGCAGTGAAGTCTTCAGGGGTGTCTACAATGAGCAGTTCTTC. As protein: CASSEVFRGVYNEQFF.

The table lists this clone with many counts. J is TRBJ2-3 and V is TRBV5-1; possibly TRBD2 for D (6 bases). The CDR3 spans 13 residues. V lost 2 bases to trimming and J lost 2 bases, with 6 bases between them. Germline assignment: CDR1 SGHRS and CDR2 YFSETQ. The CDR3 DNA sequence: TGCGCCAGCAGCTTACTAGCCACAGATACGCAGTATTTT. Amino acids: CASSLLATDTQYF.

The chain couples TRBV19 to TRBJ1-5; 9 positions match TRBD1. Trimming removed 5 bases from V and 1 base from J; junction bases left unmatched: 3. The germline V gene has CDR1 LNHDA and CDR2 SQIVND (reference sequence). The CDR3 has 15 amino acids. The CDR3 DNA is TGTGCCAGTAGTCCACAGGGGGCGAGCAATCAGCCCCAGCATTTT. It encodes CASSPQGASNQPQHF.